This T cell receptor beta chain was documented in a study of spatial heterogeneity in lung cancer. Time point defined: sample taken at primary tumor resection. Whole RNA, which was extracted from tumor, nontumor lung tissue or frozen PBMC, was sequenced without any cell sorting. The donors, about 74 patients with untreated early-stage non-small cell lung cancer, provided the samples. Trimming shortened V by 4 bases and J by 6 bases, and 16 bases separated the two germline ends. Germline V CDR1 and CDR2: SGHDN, FVKESK. The CDR3 is 15 amino acids. TCRdb re-called the 5' RACE reads with MiXCR, one entry per CDR3 protein. The table lists 10,000 to 15,000 distinct CDR3 sequences, about 3.8% of them singletons. This clonotype was seen many times. This beta chain is a stray sequence in a library constructed for alpha chains; its clone size is not meaningful.

This material consisted of PBMCs, taken at surgery. This sequence was found in a male donor with early-stage non-small cell lung cancer. This chain joins TRBV14 and TRBJ2-1; perhaps TRBD2 as D (6 bases). CDR3: CASSPELAQPNEQFF. The DNA for the CDR3 is TGTGCCAGCAGCCCGGAACTAGCACAACCCAATGAGCAGTTCTTC. Full variable domain (missing parts from reference TRBV14 and TRBJ2-1): EAGVTQFPSHSVIEKGQTVTLRCDPISGHDNLYWYRRVMGKEIKFLLHFVKESKQDESGMPNNRFLAERTGGTYSTLKVQPAELEDSGVYFCASSPELAQPNEQFFGPGTRLTVL.